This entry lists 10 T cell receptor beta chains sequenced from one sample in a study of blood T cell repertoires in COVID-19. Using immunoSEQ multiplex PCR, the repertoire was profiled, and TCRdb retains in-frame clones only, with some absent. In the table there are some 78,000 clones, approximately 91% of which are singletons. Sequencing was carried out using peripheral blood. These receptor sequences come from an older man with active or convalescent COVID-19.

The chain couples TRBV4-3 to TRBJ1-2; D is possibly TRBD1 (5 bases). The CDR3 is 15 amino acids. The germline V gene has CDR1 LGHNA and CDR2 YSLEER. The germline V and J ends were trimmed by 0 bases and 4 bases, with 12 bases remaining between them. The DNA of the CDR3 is TGCGCCAGCAGCCAAGATACAGGCAGCCTCTATGGCTACACCTTC. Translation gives CASSQDTGSLYGYTF.

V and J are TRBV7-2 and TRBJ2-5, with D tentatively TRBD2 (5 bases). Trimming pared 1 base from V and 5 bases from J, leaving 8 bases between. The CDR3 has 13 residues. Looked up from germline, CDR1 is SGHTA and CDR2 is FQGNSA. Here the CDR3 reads CASSLERRETQYF. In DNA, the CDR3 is TGTGCCAGCAGCTTAGAACGGAGGGAGACCCAGTACTTC.

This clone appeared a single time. The CDR3 coding sequence is TGTGCCATCAGGGGACTGACCTCTAACTATGGCTACACCTTC. This sequence encodes CAIRGLTSNYGYTF. The chain couples TRBV10-3 to TRBJ1-2, with D possibly matching TRBD1 (5 bases). CDR3 length: 14 residues. With 6 bases removed from V and 0 bases from J, the gap between germline ends came to 11 bases. Germline CDR1 and CDR2: ENHRY and SYGVKD.

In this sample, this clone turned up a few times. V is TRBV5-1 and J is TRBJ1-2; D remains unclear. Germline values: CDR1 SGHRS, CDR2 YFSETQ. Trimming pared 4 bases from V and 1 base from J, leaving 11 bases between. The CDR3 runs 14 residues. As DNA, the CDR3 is TGCGCCAGCAGCCCGATGACAAGTAACTATGGCTACACCTTC. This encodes CASSPMTSNYGYTF.

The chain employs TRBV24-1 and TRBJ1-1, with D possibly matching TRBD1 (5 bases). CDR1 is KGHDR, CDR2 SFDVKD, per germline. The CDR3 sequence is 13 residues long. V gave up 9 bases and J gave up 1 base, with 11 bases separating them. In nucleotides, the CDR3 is TGTGCCACCTGGGGCGGTGGGAACACTGAAGCTTTCTTT. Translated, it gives CATWGGGNTEAFF.

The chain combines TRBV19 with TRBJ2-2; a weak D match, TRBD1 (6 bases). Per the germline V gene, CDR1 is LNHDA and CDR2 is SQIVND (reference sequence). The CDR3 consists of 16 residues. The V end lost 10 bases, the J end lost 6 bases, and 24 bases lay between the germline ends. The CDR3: CATKPVLKGTSGELFF. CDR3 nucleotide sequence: TGTGCCACCAAACCGGTCTTGAAGGGGACATCCGGGGAGCTGTTTTTT. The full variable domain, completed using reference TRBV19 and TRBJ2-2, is DGGITQSPKYLFRKEGQNVTLSCEQNLNHDAMYWYRQDPGQGLRLIYYSQIVNDFQKGDIAEGYSVSREKKESFPLTVTSAQKNPTAFYLCATKPVLKGTSGELFFGEGSRLTVL.

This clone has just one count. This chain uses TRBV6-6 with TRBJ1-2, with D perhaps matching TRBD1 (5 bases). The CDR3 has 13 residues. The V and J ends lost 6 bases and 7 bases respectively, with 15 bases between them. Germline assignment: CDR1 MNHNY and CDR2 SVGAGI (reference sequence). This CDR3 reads CASREQDRGGYTF. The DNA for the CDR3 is TGTGCCAGCAGGGAACAGGATCGAGGTGGCTACACCTTC.

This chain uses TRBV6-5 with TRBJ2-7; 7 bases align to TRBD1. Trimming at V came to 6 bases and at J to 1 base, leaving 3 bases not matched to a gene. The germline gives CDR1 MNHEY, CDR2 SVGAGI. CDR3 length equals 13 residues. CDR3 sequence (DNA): TGTGCCAGCAGCCTGACAGGGTCCTACGAGCAGTACTTC. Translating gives CASSLTGSYEQYF.

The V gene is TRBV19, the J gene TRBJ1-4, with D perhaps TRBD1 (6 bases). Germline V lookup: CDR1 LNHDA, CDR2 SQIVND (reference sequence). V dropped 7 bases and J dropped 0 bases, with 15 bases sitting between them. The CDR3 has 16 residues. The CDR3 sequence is CASNNPSGATNEKLFF. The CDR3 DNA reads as TGTGCCAGTAATAACCCATCAGGGGCAACTAATGAAAAACTGTTTTTT.

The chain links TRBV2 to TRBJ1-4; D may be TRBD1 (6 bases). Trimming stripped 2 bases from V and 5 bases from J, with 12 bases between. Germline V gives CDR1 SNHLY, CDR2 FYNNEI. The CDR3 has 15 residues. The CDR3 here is CASSEIGGGNEKLFF. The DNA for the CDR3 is TGTGCCAGCAGTGAAATAGGGGGAGGGAATGAAAAACTGTTTTTT.